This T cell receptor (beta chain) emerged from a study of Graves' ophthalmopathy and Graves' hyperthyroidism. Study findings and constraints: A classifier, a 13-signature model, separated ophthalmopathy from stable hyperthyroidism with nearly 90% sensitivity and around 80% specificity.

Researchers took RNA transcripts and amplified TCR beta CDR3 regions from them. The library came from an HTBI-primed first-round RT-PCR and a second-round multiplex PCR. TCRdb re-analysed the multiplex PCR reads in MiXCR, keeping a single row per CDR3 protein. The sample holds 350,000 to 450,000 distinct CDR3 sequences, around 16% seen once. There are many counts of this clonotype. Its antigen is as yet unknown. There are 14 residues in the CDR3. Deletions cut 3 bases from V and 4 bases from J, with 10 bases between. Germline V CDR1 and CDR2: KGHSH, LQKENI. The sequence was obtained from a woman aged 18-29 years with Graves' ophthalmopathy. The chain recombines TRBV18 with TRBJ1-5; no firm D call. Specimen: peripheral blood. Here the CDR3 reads CASSPSVANQPQHF. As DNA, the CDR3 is TGTGCCAGCTCACCGTCAGTCGCGAATCAGCCCCAGCATTTT.